The rows below give T cell receptor beta chains drawn from one sample of a study of blood T cell repertoires in COVID-19. TCRdb's table, derived via immunoSEQ multiplex PCR, lists solely in-frame clones and lacks some. This sample has some 46,000 clones, with more than 70% found just once. Sequencing was performed on peripheral blood. The receptors shown here come from a man aged 55 to 69 with acute or convalescent COVID-19. Each CDR3 is given with its conserved first and last residue. The order of the fields is J gene, clone size, D gene, CDR3 length, V gene, CDR3 DNA, CDR3 protein. A D gene is named only where the DNA matches it firmly. Clone size is shown for a subset of rows, as once, few, many or a class of expanded clone.

J: TRBJ2-5
size: -
D: -
length: 15
V: TRBV5-1
DNA: TGCGCCAGCAGCCCTACGGGGGATAGGTCGGAGACCCAGTACTTC
CDR3: CASSPTGDRSETQYF

J: TRBJ2-1
size: -
D: TRBD2
length: 16
V: TRBV11-3
DNA: TGTGCCAGCAGCTCGGGGGGTCTAGCGGCCTACAATGAGCAGTTCTTC
CDR3: CASSSGGLAAYNEQFF

J: TRBJ2-5
size: -
D: -
length: 14
V: TRBV15
DNA: TGTGCCACCAGCAGAGTTTCGGGAGTAGAGACCCAGTACTTC
CDR3: CATSRVSGVETQYF

J: TRBJ2-5
size: -
D: -
length: 14
V: TRBV5-1
DNA: TGCGCCAGCAGCCCTTGGAGTGGACAAGAGACCCAGTACTTC
CDR3: CASSPWSGQETQYF

J: TRBJ2-2
size: -
D: TRBD2
length: 15
V: TRBV5-1
DNA: TGCGCCAGCAGCTTTAGCGGGGCGAACACCGGGGAGCTGTTTTTT
CDR3: CASSFSGANTGELFF

J: TRBJ1-1
size: few
D: -
length: 14
V: TRBV29-1
DNA: TGCAGCGTCGACCCCAGCAGGGGTGACACTGAAGCTTTCTTT
CDR3: CSVDPSRGDTEAFF

J: TRBJ1-4
size: -
D: -
length: 15
V: TRBV27
DNA: TGTGCCAGCAGCCGACCGGGGGCGGGGGATGAAAAACTGTTTTTT
CDR3: CASSRPGAGDEKLFF

J: TRBJ1-5
size: -
D: -
length: 14
V: TRBV27
DNA: TGTGCCAGCAGTTTTGGCTTTCCCAATCAGCCCCAGCATTTT
CDR3: CASSFGFPNQPQHF

J: TRBJ1-1
size: few
D: -
length: 14
V: TRBV5-5
DNA: TGTGCCAGCAGCTTGGCCTCGCCGCCCCATAGCGCTTTCTTT
CDR3: CASSLASPPHSAFF

J: TRBJ2-7
size: -
D: TRBD1
length: 14
V: TRBV27
DNA: TGTGCCAGCAGCTCCAGGGACAGGGGATTTGAGCAGTACTTC
CDR3: CASSSRDRGFEQYF

J: TRBJ1-1
size: once
D: -
length: 14
V: TRBV3-1/TRBV3-2
DNA: TGTGCCAGCAGCCAAGCAGGGGTCGACACTGAAGCTTTCTTT
CDR3: CASSQAGVDTEAFF

J: TRBJ2-7
size: -
D: -
length: 12
V: TRBV6-5
DNA: TGTGCCAGCAGCGCCAGGATCTACGAGCAGTACTTC
CDR3: CASSARIYEQYF

J: TRBJ1-1
size: -
D: -
length: 13
V: TRBV3-1/TRBV3-2
DNA: TGTGCCAGCAGCCGGGACACCTACACTGAAGCTTTCTTT
CDR3: CASSRDTYTEAFF

J: TRBJ1-2
size: -
D: TRBD1
length: 14
V: TRBV28
DNA: TGTGCCAGCAGTTTATCGGACAGGGCCTCTGGCTACACCTTC
CDR3: CASSLSDRASGYTF

J: TRBJ1-2
size: -
D: -
length: 15
V: TRBV5-1
DNA: TGCGCCAGCAGCTTGGATCCGGGATCTAACTATGGCTACACCTTC
CDR3: CASSLDPGSNYGYTF

J: TRBJ2-7
size: -
D: TRBD2
length: 15
V: TRBV27
DNA: TGTGCCAGCAGTTTATTCTTTGCGGGAGGGACCAAGCAGTACTTC
CDR3: CASSLFFAGGTKQYF

J: TRBJ2-2
size: -
D: -
length: 17
V: TRBV9
DNA: TGTGCCAGCAGCCCCGGGACAAACCATCGGAACACCGGGGAGCTGTTTTTT
CDR3: CASSPGTNHRNTGELFF

J: TRBJ1-6
size: few
D: -
length: 15
V: TRBV10-1
DNA: TGCGCCAGCAGCAGTAACCAGGGGTGGAATTCACCCCTCCACTTT
CDR3: CASSSNQGWNSPLHF

J: TRBJ1-4
size: few
D: -
length: 14
V: TRBV7-9
DNA: TGTGCCAGCAGCCCCGGACAGTCAAACGAAAAACTGTTTTTT
CDR3: CASSPGQSNEKLFF

J: TRBJ1-3
size: -
D: -
length: 14
V: TRBV5-1
DNA: TGCGCCAGCAGCTTGGCGGGGTACGGAAACACCATATATTTT
CDR3: CASSLAGYGNTIYF

J: TRBJ1-1
size: -
D: -
length: 14
V: TRBV5-1
DNA: TGCGCCAGCAGCTTTAAGAACACGAACACTGAAGCTTTCTTT
CDR3: CASSFKNTNTEAFF

J: TRBJ1-1
size: -
D: TRBD1
length: 15
V: TRBV27
DNA: TGTGCCAGCAGTGATCCGGGACAGGGGGACACTGAAGCTTTCTTT
CDR3: CASSDPGQGDTEAFF

J: TRBJ2-1
size: -
D: TRBD1
length: 17
V: TRBV7-9
DNA: TGTGCCAGCAGCTCGAGGACAGGGCGCAGCTCCTACAATGAGCAGTTCTTC
CDR3: CASSSRTGRSSYNEQFF

J: TRBJ1-6
size: -
D: -
length: 15
V: TRBV7-9
DNA: TGTGCCAGCAGGTCCCGGGAACAGTATAATTCACCCCTCCACTTT
CDR3: CASRSREQYNSPLHF

J: TRBJ2-7
size: -
D: -
length: 13
V: TRBV5-1
DNA: TGCGCCAGTGCGCCGGGAATCGCCTACGAGCAGTACTTC
CDR3: CASAPGIAYEQYF

J: TRBJ1-2
size: -
D: -
length: 13
V: TRBV10-3
DNA: TGTGCCATGCGGGAGGGAAGAGGATATGGCTACACCTTC
CDR3: CAMREGRGYGYTF

J: TRBJ1-4
size: -
D: TRBD1
length: 19
V: TRBV28
DNA: TGTGCCTCACGGGTGTTCAGGGGGATTGGGGGAGCAACTAATGAAAAACTGTTTTTT
CDR3: CASRVFRGIGGATNEKLFF

J: TRBJ1-2
size: -
D: -
length: 15
V: TRBV3-1/TRBV3-2
DNA: TGTGCCAGCAGCCAAGATCTATCCGTTTCATGGGGCTACACCTTC
CDR3: CASSQDLSVSWGYTF

J: TRBJ1-6
size: -
D: TRBD1
length: 15
V: TRBV25-1
DNA: TGTGCCAGCCGTGATCAGACAGGGTTTTGGTCACCCCTCCACTTT
CDR3: CASRDQTGFWSPLHF

J: TRBJ2-7
size: -
D: -
length: 12
V: TRBV12-3/TRBV12-4
DNA: TGTGCCAGCAGCCGTAACGGCGGCGAGCAGTACTTC
CDR3: CASSRNGGEQYF

J: TRBJ2-3
size: -
D: TRBD2
length: 17
V: TRBV4-2
DNA: TGTGCCAGCAGCCCCTCCCCGCTAGCGGGAAGCACAGATACGCAGTATTTT
CDR3: CASSPSPLAGSTDTQYF

J: TRBJ1-3
size: -
D: -
length: 17
V: TRBV27
DNA: TGTGCCAGCAGTTCGCTACAGGCATTCCGCTCTGGAAACACCATATATTTT
CDR3: CASSSLQAFRSGNTIYF

J: TRBJ2-1
size: -
D: TRBD2
length: 16
V: TRBV5-1
DNA: TGCGCCAGCAGCTGGACTAGCGGGAGAGGGGGGAATGAGCAGTTCTTC
CDR3: CASSWTSGRGGNEQFF

J: TRBJ1-4
size: few
D: -
length: 15
V: TRBV5-4
DNA: TGTGCCAGCAGCGCCGACAGAAGAACAAATGAAAAACTGTTTTTT
CDR3: CASSADRRTNEKLFF

J: TRBJ2-2
size: -
D: -
length: 15
V: TRBV27
DNA: TGTGCCAGCAGTTTACGCGGGATGAACACCGGGGAGCTGTTTTTT
CDR3: CASSLRGMNTGELFF

J: TRBJ2-3
size: -
D: TRBD2
length: 12
V: TRBV13
DNA: TGTGCCAGCACCAAGCGGGAGGATACGCAGTATTTT
CDR3: CASTKREDTQYF

J: TRBJ2-3
size: -
D: -
length: 11
V: TRBV7-3
DNA: TGTGCCGGAGACCGTCCAGATACGCAGTATTTT
CDR3: CAGDRPDTQYF

J: TRBJ2-7
size: -
D: -
length: 13
V: TRBV28
DNA: TGTGCCAGCGGACCTGGAGGAGGATACGAGCAGTACTTC
CDR3: CASGPGGGYEQYF

J: TRBJ1-1
size: -
D: -
length: 13
V: TRBV2
DNA: TGTGCCAGCACGGTAGACAGAAACACTGAAGCTTTCTTT
CDR3: CASTVDRNTEAFF

J: TRBJ2-5
size: -
D: TRBD1
length: 14
V: TRBV28
DNA: TGTGCCAGCCTATCTCCGGGACAGGGGGAGACCCAGTACTTC
CDR3: CASLSPGQGETQYF

J: TRBJ1-5
size: -
D: -
length: 14
V: TRBV28
DNA: TGTGCCAGCAGTACTCGCGGGGCCGTTCAGCCCCAGCATTTT
CDR3: CASSTRGAVQPQHF

J: TRBJ2-3
size: -
D: -
length: 15
V: TRBV7-8
DNA: TGTGCCAGCAGCACGAAGACGCGGGGAGCTAATACGCAGTATTTT
CDR3: CASSTKTRGANTQYF

J: TRBJ2-1
size: -
D: TRBD2
length: 15
V: TRBV19
DNA: TGTGCCAGTTACTTTGGACTAGCGGGAGTTAATGAGCAGTTCTTC
CDR3: CASYFGLAGVNEQFF